The clone carrying this TCR beta chain was recorded once. Its antigen is still unknown. These data are taken from a study of OX40 agonist ivuxolimab in advanced cancers. V lost 0 bases, J lost 6 bases, and 11 bases stayed unmatched. The length of the CDR3 is 16 residues. The V gene's germline CDR1 is SGHRS and CDR2 YFSETQ. General study points: Relative to CD4+, CD8+ T cells held more expanded clones on average. Blood T cells, both CD4+ and CD8+, expanded clonally by week 6 at 0.1 to 3.0 mg/kg.

Method: immunoSEQ multiplex PCR; TCRdb's copy keeps in-frame clones and lacks some. The sample has about 47,000 clones; more than 85% are singletons. The chain employs TRBV5-1 and TRBJ1-1; 7 positions match TRBD1. The sample was CD4+ or CD8+ T cells sorted from blood, taken in a trial of the OX40 agonist ivuxolimab. This sequence originates from an adult with an advanced solid tumor such as melanoma, head and neck, liver or kidney cancer. The CDR3 sequence is CASSLVLGRGKAEAFF. The CDR3 DNA follows: TGCGCCAGCAGCTTGGTGTTAGGCAGGGGGAAGGCTGAAGCTTTCTTT.